These 32 T cell receptor beta chains came from one sample sequenced in a study of blood T cell repertoires in COVID-19. The assay was immunoSEQ multiplex PCR, and TCRdb's table has in-frame clones only and misses some. The sample holds around 130,000 clones; about 80% are singletons and the top ten take 16%. The sequenced sample was peripheral blood. Source of these receptors: a woman in her forties or fifties with acute or convalescent COVID-19.

The gene calls are TRBV6-2 or TRBV6-3 and TRBJ2-2; D is unresolved. The CDR3 has 12 amino acids. V was cut by 6 bases and J by 7 bases, with 9 bases left in between. Germline values: CDR1 MNHEY, CDR2 SVGEGT. The CDR3 bases are TGTGCCAGCAGCCCCGGGTTCGGGGAGCTGTTTTTT. Translation gives CASSPGFGELFF.

The rearrangement uses TRBV28 and TRBJ1-2, with no clear D. Germline V gene lookup returns CDR1 MDHEN and CDR2 SYDVKM. The CDR3 extends over 13 amino acids. With 2 bases removed from V and 2 bases from J, the gap between germline ends came to 6 bases. CDR3 protein: CASSLGGNYGYTF. CDR3 in DNA: TGTGCCAGCAGTTTAGGAGGGAACTATGGCTACACCTTC.

This clone is a singleton in its sample. The chain joins TRBV19 to TRBJ1-5; 9 bases align to TRBD1. V was pared by 3 bases and J by 6 bases, with 6 bases of the junction left unmatched. The CDR3 runs to 15 residues. Germline values: CDR1 LNHDA, CDR2 SQIVND (reference sequence). The CDR3 reads CASSIDRGMSQPQHF. For the CDR3, the DNA is TGTGCCAGTAGTATCGACAGGGGGATGTCTCAGCCCCAGCATTTT.

The CDR3 DNA sequence: TGTGCCAGCAGTTTGCGGGAAAATCAGCCCCAGCATTTT. It codes for CASSLRENQPQHF. V and J are TRBV12-3 or TRBV12-4 and TRBJ1-5; D is ambiguous. V was shortened by 3 bases and J by 4 bases, with 7 bases between the two germline ends. The CDR3 loop spans 13 amino acids.

The V call is TRBV10-3, the J call TRBJ1-1; 12 bases agree with TRBD1. CDR3 size: 16 residues. CDR1 is ENHRY and CDR2 is SYGVKD in the germline V gene. The V and J ends lost 5 bases and 7 bases, in that order; junction bases with no gene match: 11. The CDR3 DNA is TGTGCCATCAGTCCATTACCGGGACAGGGGGCTTTTGAAGCTTTCTTT. Residues: CAISPLPGQGAFEAFF.

This chain uses TRBV4-1 with TRBJ1-1; D is unresolved. Germline CDR1 reads MGHRA; CDR2 reads YSYEKL. Trimming took 0 bases from V and 4 from J, leaving 9 bases between them. The CDR3 extends over 14 amino acids. As DNA, the CDR3 is TGCGCCAGCAGCCAAGACCCACCAGTCACTGAAGCTTTCTTT. Protein product: CASSQDPPVTEAFF.

The count of this clone is one. The rearrangement uses TRBV6-5 and TRBJ2-2, with TRBD1 as a possible D gene (5 bases). V was pared by 10 bases and J by 1 base, with 13 bases between. CDR1 and CDR2 (germline): MNHEY, SVGAGI. This CDR3 contains 14 residues. The CDR3 region is CATPLRGNTGELFF. The CDR3 DNA is TGTGCCACCCCTTTAAGGGGGAACACCGGGGAGCTGTTTTTT.

This chain connects TRBV12-3 or TRBV12-4 to TRBJ2-2; no clear D. Trimming took off 3 bases at V and 6 bases at J, with 5 bases between the two ends. CDR3 length: 12 residues. The CDR3 region has the DNA TGTGCCAGCAGTTTGGCGGCCGGGGAGCTGTTTTTT. Amino acids: CASSLAAGELFF.

The chain employs TRBV19 and TRBJ1-5, with D unclear. CDR1 and CDR2 from the germline V gene are LNHDA and SQIVND (reference sequence). The CDR3 is 12 residues long. V was trimmed by 8 bases and J by 5 bases, leaving 10 bases between them. CDR3 DNA: TGTGCCAGTCAACTAAGGCATCAGCCCCAGCATTTT. The encoded protein is CASQLRHQPQHF.

The CDR3, as DNA: TGCGCCAGCAGCTTGTCACTAGCGGGGGCCACTGATACGCAGTATTTT. Its translation is CASSLSLAGATDTQYF. The chain uses TRBV5-1 and TRBJ2-3; 11 bases line up with TRBD2. V lost 1 base and J lost 6; bases outside the gene matches: 7. The germline V gene has CDR1 SGHRS and CDR2 YFSETQ. This CDR3 has 16 residues.

The V and J genes are TRBV11-2 and TRBJ1-5; 9 positions match TRBD1. Per germline, CDR1 SGHAT and CDR2 FQNNGV. This CDR3 is 17 amino acids long. V shed 5 bases, J shed 0 bases, and the junction held 8 bases outside the gene matches. This CDR3 is CASSPGTGFTSNQPQHF. The CDR3 DNA follows: TGTGCCAGCAGCCCTGGGACAGGGTTCACTAGCAATCAGCCCCAGCATTTT.

The gene calls are TRBV20-1 and TRBJ2-1, with TRBD2 matching over 9 bases. The junction had 11 bases not matched to a gene; V was cut back by 6 bases and J by 5 bases. Germline CDR1 DFQATT, CDR2 SNEGSKA (reference sequence). This CDR3 comprises 15 residues. CDR3 protein: CSASISGGWNNEQFF. The CDR3 nucleotides read TGCAGTGCAAGTATAAGCGGGGGGTGGAACAATGAGCAGTTCTTC.

The gene calls are TRBV12-3 or TRBV12-4 and TRBJ2-5, with TRBD2 matching over 7 bases. The V and J ends lost 5 bases and 5 bases, in that order; junction bases with no gene match: 5. This CDR3 has 13 amino acids. Here the CDR3 reads CASSRLAGETQYF. CDR3 in DNA: TGTGCCAGCAGTCGACTAGCTGGGGAGACCCAGTACTTC.

This chain joins TRBV12-3 or TRBV12-4 and TRBJ1-2, with D possibly matching TRBD1 (6 bases). The CDR3 extends over 13 amino acids. Trimming pared 5 bases from V and 5 bases from J, leaving 12 bases between. CDR3 residues: CASSIRGRYGYTF. The CDR3 DNA is TGTGCCAGCAGTATCAGGGGCCGTTATGGCTACACCTTC.

The chain carries TRBV12-3 or TRBV12-4 and TRBJ1-2; 12 nucleotides agree with TRBD1. Trimming cost V 3 bases and J 7 bases; bases outside gene matches: 0. This CDR3 has 13 amino acids. This chain's CDR3 is CASSLGQGAGYTF. The CDR3 region has the DNA TGTGCCAGCAGTTTGGGACAGGGGGCTGGCTACACCTTC.

This clone was observed a single time. In the same sample, other DNA sequences code for this CDR3. The CDR3 DNA reads as TGCGCCAGCAGCTCTAGCACAGATACGCAGTATTTT. Translated, it gives CASSSSTDTQYF. This chain uses TRBV5-1 with TRBJ2-3; no clear D gene. Germline CDR1 reads SGHRS; CDR2 reads YFSETQ. V was clipped by 3 bases and J by 0 bases, with 2 bases between them. This CDR3 is 12 amino acids long.

This clone came up once. The chain combines TRBV6-5 with TRBJ1-5, with D perhaps TRBD1 (5 bases). Germline V gene lookup returns CDR1 MNHEY and CDR2 SVGAGI. V was pared by 6 bases and J by 4 bases, with 10 bases between. The CDR3 covers 13 residues. For the CDR3, the DNA is TGTGCCAGCAGACACGACAGTAATCAGCCCCAGCATTTT. Residues: CASRHDSNQPQHF.

V and J are TRBV11-2 and TRBJ2-1, with a possible D match to TRBD2 (5 bases). The germline V gene encodes CDR1 SGHAT and CDR2 FQNNGV. The CDR3 length is 15 residues. Trimming left V 3 bases short and J 8 bases short, with 17 bases between. In nucleotides, the CDR3 is TGTGCCAGCAGCTTGCAAGGGAGAGGGCTCGATGAGCAGTTCTTC. Protein product: CASSLQGRGLDEQFF.

The J gene is TRBJ2-3, the V gene TRBV6-4; 9 bases are shared with TRBD2. V lost 0 bases, J lost 7 bases, and 5 bases stayed unmatched. The CDR3 has 15 residues. The germline V gene encodes CDR1 MRHNA and CDR2 SNTAGT. This CDR3 is CASSDSSGGGYTQYF. The CDR3 DNA reads TGTGCCAGCAGTGACTCTAGCGGGGGCGGGTATACGCAGTATTTT.

This chain uses TRBV5-8 with TRBJ1-1; 9 nucleotides line up with TRBD1. Germline V gene data show CDR1 as SGHTS and CDR2 as YDEGEE. This CDR3 has 14 residues. J was trimmed by 8 bases and V by 2 bases; bases with no gene match: 7. CDR3 sequence reads: CASSLGQGRTEAFF. CDR3 bases: TGTGCCAGCAGCTTAGGACAGGGGCGAACCGAAGCTTTCTTT.

The rearrangement joins TRBV5-6 to TRBJ1-5; TRBD1 is a possible D gene (5 bases). This CDR3 contains 14 residues. Germline V gives CDR1 SGHDT, CDR2 YYEEEE. Trimming stripped 3 bases from V and 5 bases from J, with 12 bases between. CDR3 sequence reads: CASSSNQGYQPQHF. Written as DNA, the CDR3 is TGTGCCAGCAGCTCCAACCAGGGTTATCAGCCCCAGCATTTT.

The chain couples TRBV28 to TRBJ1-1; TRBD1 aligns across 11 bases. V shed 6 bases and J 11 bases; nucleotides not matched to a gene: 14. Germline values: CDR1 MDHEN, CDR2 SYDVKM. The CDR3 runs 15 residues. CDR3: CASRPRTGGAGVAFF. CDR3 coding DNA: TGTGCCAGCAGACCTCGGACAGGGGGCGCGGGTGTGGCTTTCTTT.

V is TRBV2 and J is TRBJ1-5; weak D call: TRBD1 (5 bases). CDR1 is SNHLY and CDR2 is FYNNEI in the germline V gene. V dropped 4 bases and J dropped 5 bases, with 12 bases sitting between them. This CDR3 has 14 residues. CDR3 sequence: CASSVGGGDQPQHF. CDR3 in DNA: TGTGCCAGCAGTGTGGGTGGAGGGGATCAGCCCCAGCATTTT.

The count of this clone is one. The chain joins TRBV3-1 (or the pseudogene TRBV3-2) to TRBJ1-6; 7 positions match TRBD1. CDR1 and CDR2 from the germline V gene are LGHDT and YNNKEL (reference sequence). CDR3 length: 14 residues. The V and J ends lost 4 bases and 5 bases, in that order; junction bases with no gene match: 2. The CDR3 loop reads CASSRGQNNSPLHF. CDR3 nucleotide sequence: TGTGCCAGCAGCCGGGGACAGAATAATTCACCCCTCCACTTT.

The chain joins TRBV11-2 to TRBJ2-3; possibly TRBD1 for D (6 bases). Looked up from germline, CDR1 is SGHAT and CDR2 is FQNNGV. The CDR3 runs to 17 residues. Between the trimmed V and J ends, which lost 5 bases and 1 base, there was a span of 19 bases. The CDR3 loop is CASSDLTGKRGTDTQYF. CDR3 sequence (DNA): TGTGCCAGCAGCGATCTAACAGGGAAGAGGGGCACAGATACGCAGTATTTT.

This clone has a single count. The rearrangement joins TRBV9 to TRBJ1-2, with TRBD1 matching 8 bases. CDR3 length: 12 amino acids. The V gene end was trimmed by 2 bases and the J gene end by 8 bases; junction bases not matched to a gene: 2. Germline V gene sequence: CDR1 SGDLS, CDR2 YYNGEE. CDR3 bases: TGTGCCAGCAGCGTGGGGACAGGCGGCTACACCTTC. It translates to CASSVGTGGYTF.

V and J are TRBV24-1 and TRBJ2-1; 8 positions agree with TRBD2. The CDR3 spans 17 residues. Germline trimming cut 3 bases from V and 0 bases from J; bases unmatched to any gene: 6. Germline V gives CDR1 KGHDR, CDR2 SFDVKD. CDR3 sequence: CATSDPRGGSSYNEQFF. The CDR3 bases are TGTGCCACCAGTGATCCCCGGGGGGGTAGCTCCTACAATGAGCAGTTCTTC.

V gene TRBV11-2 combines with J gene TRBJ1-6, with TRBD1 matching 11 bases. The CDR3 loop spans 16 amino acids. The germline V gene has CDR1 SGHAT and CDR2 FQNNGV. V lost 2 bases, J lost 9 bases, and 6 bases stayed unmatched. CDR3 residues: CASSLSGQGASSPLHF. CDR3 coding DNA: TGTGCCAGCAGCTTATCTGGACAGGGGGCTAGTTCACCCCTCCACTTT.

The chain couples TRBV9 to TRBJ1-2, with D unresolved. CDR1 SGDLS and CDR2 YYNGEE come from the germline V gene. V was cut by 0 bases and J by 6 bases, with 12 bases left in between. The CDR3 totals 14 residues. The CDR3 DNA sequence: TGTGCCAGCAGCGTAGATCACAGAGCAAATGGCTACACCTTC. It yields the protein CASSVDHRANGYTF.

The chain uses TRBV7-6 and TRBJ2-2, with 10 bases matching TRBD2. Germline CDR1 SGHVS, CDR2 FNYEAQ. V dropped 2 bases and J dropped 3; count of bases not matched to a gene: 9. The CDR3 totals 18 residues. As DNA, the CDR3 is TGTGCCAGCAGCTTATTGGAGCGGGGGGGCTCGCACACCGGGGAGCTGTTTTTT. Protein sequence: CASSLLERGGSHTGELFF.

This clone was counted between two and nine times. The V and J genes are TRBV7-9 and TRBJ2-2; TRBD1 is a possible D gene (6 bases). The germline gives CDR1 SEHNR, CDR2 FQNEAQ (reference sequence). This CDR3 region has 15 residues. Trimming removed 0 bases from V and 7 bases from J, with 12 bases in between. In DNA, the CDR3 is TGTGCCAGCAGCTTAGCGGGGGCCAGGGTCGGGGAGCTGTTTTTT. Its protein product is CASSLAGARVGELFF.

The chain carries TRBV10-3 and TRBJ1-2; the D gene is possibly TRBD1 (6 bases). The V and J ends lost 10 bases and 7 bases respectively, with 16 bases between them. CDR1 is ENHRY and CDR2 is SYGVKD in the germline V gene. There are 12 residues in the CDR3. The CDR3 loop is CATMMNRAGYTF. CDR3 bases: TGTGCCACAATGATGAACAGGGCTGGCTACACCTTC.